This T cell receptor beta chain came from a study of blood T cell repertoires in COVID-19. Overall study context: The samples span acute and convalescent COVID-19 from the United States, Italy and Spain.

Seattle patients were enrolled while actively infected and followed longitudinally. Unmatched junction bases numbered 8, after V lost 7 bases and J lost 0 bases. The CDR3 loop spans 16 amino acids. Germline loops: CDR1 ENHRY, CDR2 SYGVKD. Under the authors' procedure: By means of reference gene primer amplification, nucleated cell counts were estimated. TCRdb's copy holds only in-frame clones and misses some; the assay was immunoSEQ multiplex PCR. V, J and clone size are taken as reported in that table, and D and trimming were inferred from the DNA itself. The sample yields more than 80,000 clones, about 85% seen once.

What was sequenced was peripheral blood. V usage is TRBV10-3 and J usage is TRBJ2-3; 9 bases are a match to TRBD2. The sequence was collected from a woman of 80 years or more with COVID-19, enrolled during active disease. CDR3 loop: CAIMGSGGPSTDTQYF. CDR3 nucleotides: TGTGCCATCATGGGTAGCGGGGGCCCTAGCACAGATACGCAGTATTTT.